Listed below are T cell receptor beta chains from one sample, sequenced in a study of blood T cell repertoires in COVID-19. The data were produced by immunoSEQ multiplex PCR, yet TCRdb's version contains in-frame clones alone and is incomplete. Altogether 55,000 to 75,000 clones are present, about 90% being singletons, with the ten largest covering more than 7.5%. The sequenced sample was peripheral blood. The receptors were sampled from a man aged 45-65 years with active COVID-19. CDR3s include the opening cysteine and the closing phenylalanine or tryptophan. The D gene is left open where the match is weak. Clone size, where shown, is once, few, many, or a class for clones that have expanded.

D gene,J gene,V gene,clone size,CDR3 DNA,CDR3 protein
NA,TRBJ2-3,TRBV29-1,NA,TGCAGCGTTGCCTTAATCACAGATACGCAGTATTTT,CSVALITDTQYF
NA,TRBJ2-7,TRBV7-9,once,TGTGCCAGCAGCCCCCTCAGGTTCATTCCCTACGAGCAGTACTTC,CASSPLRFIPYEQYF
TRBD2,TRBJ2-1,TRBV4-3,NA,TGCGCCAGCAGCCTCCAACCCCCCGGGAGCGGGGGGGCCAGTGTGCAGTTCTTC,CASSLQPPGSGGASVQFF
NA,TRBJ1-1,TRBV4-1,NA,TGCGCCAGCAGCCAAGATGCGGGGGGACGGGCTTTCTTT,CASSQDAGGRAFF
NA,TRBJ2-5,TRBV5-6,once,TGTGCCAGCAGCTTTAAAGAGACCCAGTACTTC,CASSFKETQYF
TRBD1,TRBJ2-5,TRBV24-1,NA,TGTGCCACCAGTGCGCCGGGACAGGGTGCCCAAGAGACCCAGTACTTC,CATSAPGQGAQETQYF
TRBD1,TRBJ2-7,TRBV27,NA,TGTGCCAGCAGTTTCGGGACAGGGGCCTACGAGCAGTACTTC,CASSFGTGAYEQYF
NA,TRBJ2-1,TRBV18,once,TGTGCCAGCTCAGATCCGGAGTCGGGGGAGCAGTTCTTC,CASSDPESGEQFF
NA,TRBJ1-1,TRBV14,NA,TGTGCCAGCAGCCACGGGACAACTACACCTCACACTGAAGCTTTCTTT,CASSHGTTTPHTEAFF
NA,TRBJ2-2,TRBV6-5,NA,TGTGCCAGCAGTTACTCGACGGGCACCGGGGAGCTGTTTTTT,CASSYSTGTGELFF
NA,TRBJ1-5,TRBV28,NA,TGTGCCAGCAGTTTAACAGGGCCGCGCAATCAGCCCCAGCATTTT,CASSLTGPRNQPQHF
TRBD2,TRBJ2-1,TRBV24-1,once,TGTGCCACCAGTGATTCCAATAGCGGGGGGGCCCATGAGCAGTTCTTC,CATSDSNSGGAHEQFF
NA,TRBJ1-1,TRBV18,NA,TGTGCCAGCTCACCACAGACACCTGAAGCTTTCTTT,CASSPQTPEAFF
TRBD2,TRBJ2-3,TRBV9,NA,TGTGCCAGCAGCCCGACTAGCGGGAGCACTTTTCCGTCGCAGTATTTT,CASSPTSGSTFPSQYF
NA,TRBJ1-1,TRBV5-4,NA,TGTGCCAGCAGCTTGGACAGGGCGGACACTGAAGCTTTCTTT,CASSLDRADTEAFF
NA,TRBJ1-1,TRBV19,NA,TGTGCCAGTTATGAAGGGGCAAATACTGAAGCTTTCTTT,CASYEGANTEAFF
NA,TRBJ2-3,TRBV27,NA,TGTGCCAGCTCCTTTACCTCCCAGGGCACAGATACGCAGTATTTT,CASSFTSQGTDTQYF
NA,TRBJ2-1,TRBV9,NA,TGTGCCAGCAGCGTACTATCGATGGACAGATACAATGAGCAGTTCTTC,CASSVLSMDRYNEQFF
TRBD2,TRBJ2-7,TRBV18,NA,TGTGCCAGCTCTCCTACTACTAGCGGGGGGACCTACGAGCAGTACTTC,CASSPTTSGGTYEQYF
NA,TRBJ2-5,TRBV28,NA,TGTGCCAGCAGAACAGGGTTGGAAGAGACCCAGTACTTC,CASRTGLEETQYF
NA,TRBJ1-2,TRBV9,NA,TGTGCCAGCAGCGCGCTGACTCCCCCCTATGGCTACACCTTC,CASSALTPPYGYTF
NA,TRBJ2-1,TRBV3-1/TRBV3-2,NA,TGTGCCAGCAGCCACTTGCTAGCGCCGATCAATGAGCAGTTCTTC,CASSHLLAPINEQFF
TRBD1,TRBJ2-2,TRBV7-3,NA,TGTGCCAGCAGCTTAACGAGGGACAGTCCTCGGGCCGGGGAGCTGTTTTTT,CASSLTRDSPRAGELFF
TRBD1,TRBJ1-1,TRBV6-1,NA,TGTGCCAGCAGTGGCCGGGACAGGGGGCTTTCTAACACTGAAGCTTTCTTT,CASSGRDRGLSNTEAFF
NA,TRBJ2-7,TRBV27,NA,TGTGCCAGCAGGGCGTCAGGGGCCTACGAGCAGTACTTC,CASRASGAYEQYF
NA,TRBJ1-2,TRBV6-1,NA,TGTGCCAGCAGTGAACCCACAGGGTCCGGCTATGGCTACACCTTC,CASSEPTGSGYGYTF